The clone carrying this T cell receptor (beta chain) occurred many times. No antigen is known for it. The J segment lost 3 bases and the V segment lost 3 bases, leaving 1 base of the junction unmatched. The length of the CDR3 is 13 residues. Germline CDR1 SQVTM, CDR2 ANQGSEA. Time point described: longitudinal time-point 2. This sample was included in a study of neurological immune-mediated disorders. Overall study findings and caveats: There were no CDR3 amino acid sequences shared by expanded clones across subjects, a result suggesting private repertoires in all groups.

TCRdb ran MiXCR on the 5' RACE reads and lists one entry per CDR3 protein. The data contain 65,000 to 95,000 distinct CDR3 sequences, about 5% of them singletons. The chain employs TRBV29-1 and TRBJ2-1; 8 nucleotides match TRBD1. Sequencing was done on a sample of PBMCs. This TCR derives from a woman aged 60-75 years with multiple sclerosis. CDR3 DNA sequence: TGCAGCGTTGATACAGGGGGCTACAATGAGCAGTTCTTC. Protein product: CSVDTGGYNEQFF.